Listed here are 9 T cell receptor beta chains from one sample, sequenced in a study of beta chain features in type 1 diabetes. No antigen is known for these receptors. The whole isolated RNA underwent reverse transcription, so sequencing captured expressed TCRB transcripts. TCRdb's table, derived via immunoSEQ multiplex PCR, lists solely in-frame clones and lacks some. This sample carries hundreds of thousands of clones, about 14% of them seen once, and the ten largest clones take 0.03% to 0.045%. Findings and caveats of the study: Shorter TCRB CDR3s, moderately but significantly so, were found in Type 1 diabetes patients in all four CD4+ subsets.

Material for sequencing was naive CD4+ T cells from blood. These receptors were taken from a man aged 18 to 29 with type 1 diabetes.

The chain employs TRBV2 and TRBJ1-4; D not resolved. Germline CDR1 SNHLY, CDR2 FYNNEI. Trimming took 0 bases from V and 7 from J, leaving 12 bases between them. The length of the CDR3 is 15 residues. In DNA form, the CDR3 reads TGTGCCAGCAGTGAAGCGCGCAAAGCTGCTGAAAAACTGTTTTTT. Protein: CASSEARKAAEKLFF. Full variable domain (outside the CDR3, taken from reference TRBV2 and TRBJ1-4): EPEVTQTPSHQVTQMGQEVILRCVPISNHLYFYWYRQILGQKVEFLVSFYNNEISEKSEIFDDQFSVERPDGSNFTLKIRSTKLEDSAMYFCASSEARKAAEKLFFGSGTQLSVL.

This clone was found a few times. The chain links TRBV4-2 to TRBJ2-4; TRBD1 or TRBD2 may be the D gene (5 bases each). V dropped 1 base and J dropped 0 bases, with 10 bases sitting between them. Germline lookup yields CDR1 LGHNA and CDR2 YNFKEQ. This CDR3 comprises 16 residues. CDR3 nucleotides: TGTGCCAGCAGCCAAGTTTCGGGGCTAGCCAAAAACATTCAGTACTTC. Translation gives CASSQVSGLAKNIQYF.

The genes are TRBV7-6 and TRBJ1-3; D not resolved. This CDR3 is 12 amino acids long. Germline CDR1 SGHVS, CDR2 FNYEAQ. With 5 bases removed from V and 2 bases from J, the gap between germline ends came to 4 bases. This CDR3 is CASSTAGNTIYF. The CDR3, as DNA: TGTGCCAGCAGCACGGCTGGAAACACCATATATTTT.

The V call is TRBV30, the J call TRBJ2-2, with D perhaps TRBD2 (6 bases). Per germline, CDR1 GTSNPN and CDR2 SVGIG (reference sequence). CDR3 length equals 13 residues. V lost 6 bases and J 0 bases, leaving 8 bases between the germline ends. CDR3 DNA: TGTGCCTGTGGGAGGCCGAACACCGGGGAGCTGTTTTTT. It encodes CACGRPNTGELFF. Combining the CDR3 with reference TRBV30 and TRBJ2-2 gives the whole variable domain SQTIHQWPATLVQPVGSPLSLECTVEGTSNPNLYWYRQAAGRGLQLLFYSVGIGQISSEVPQNLSASRPQDRQFILSSKKLLLSDSGFYLCACGRPNTGELFFGEGSRLTVL.

The genes are TRBV27 and TRBJ2-3; the D call may be TRBD1 or TRBD2 (5 bases each). The germline CDR1 and CDR2 sequences are MNHEY and SMNVEV (reference sequence). V was shortened by 0 bases and J by 10 bases, with 8 bases between the two germline ends. This CDR3 is built from 12 residues. The CDR3 DNA reads as TGTGCCAGCAGTTTATCACGGGGACCGCAGTATTTT. Residues: CASSLSRGPQYF.

The chain links TRBV7-2 to TRBJ2-3; TRBD1 agrees at 9 bases. The CDR3 runs to 16 residues. V was clipped by 5 bases and J by 2 bases; unmatched bases: 8. Germline-derived CDR1 and CDR2 are SGHTA and FQGNSA. The CDR3 here is CASSIWDRVITDTQYF. CDR3 coding DNA: TGTGCCAGCAGCATATGGGACAGGGTCATCACAGATACGCAGTATTTT.

As DNA, the CDR3 is TGTGCCATCGCCGGGGCGAATTCACCCCTCCACTTT. It codes for CAIAGANSPLHF. The genes are TRBV10-3 and TRBJ1-6; weak D call: TRBD1 (5 bases). CDR1 and CDR2 (germline): ENHRY, SYGVKD. Trimming took off 8 bases at V and 7 bases at J, with 9 bases between the two ends. The CDR3 contains 12 residues.

This clone has only a few counts. V gene TRBV19 combines with J gene TRBJ2-7, with D possibly TRBD1 on 6 matching bases. CDR3 length equals 14 residues. V lost 7 bases, J lost 1 base, and 14 bases lay in between. The germline gives CDR1 LNHDA, CDR2 SQIVND (reference sequence). CDR3 DNA: TGTGCCAGTACCTCCGGGACATCTTCCTACGAGCAGTACTTC. It encodes CASTSGTSSYEQYF.

The chain combines TRBV18 with TRBJ1-1, with D possibly matching TRBD1 (6 bases). The CDR3 is made up of 14 amino acids. V dropped 2 bases and J dropped 2 bases, with 9 bases sitting between them. Germline values: CDR1 KGHSH, CDR2 LQKENI. The CDR3 nucleotides are TGTGCCAGCTCACCATCGGACAGTAACACTGAAGCTTTCTTT. The encoded protein is CASSPSDSNTEAFF.